The 14 T cell receptor beta chains below were found in one sample sequenced in a study of T cell clonality in common variable immunodeficiency. Here immunoSEQ multiplex PCR was the method, and the copy in TCRdb shows in-frame clones only, minus some. Recorded here are about 34,000 clones, with no singletons, and the ten leading clones hold approximately 0.94%. The sequenced sample consisted of peripheral blood mononuclear cells. The receptor source for this set is a person aged 18 to 69 in good health.

The sample holds many counts of this clone. CDR3 DNA, as far as it was read: TGTGCCAGCACTGAGCAACAGGGGACCGGCGAG. Amino acid sequence: CASTEQQGTGE. The CDR3 in full is CASTEQQGTGEQYF. The rearrangement uses TRBV6-1 and TRBJ2-7; 7 bases are shared with TRBD1. Read coverage stops 3 residues before the CDR3 terminus; the germline J gene supplies the remainder. Trimming at V came to 7 bases and at J to 6 bases, leaving 12 bases not matched to a gene. Germline V gene sequence: CDR1 MNHNS, CDR2 SASEGT. This CDR3 comprises 14 residues.

This clone occurred many times. The CDR3 sequence is CAWSQGPYEQYF. Incomplete CDR3 DNA: TGTGCCTGGAGTCAGGGCCCCTACGAG. V is TRBV30 and J is TRBJ2-7; a possible D gene is TRBD1 (5 bases). The read falls 3 residues short of the CDR3 end, and the missing part is taken from the germline J gene. The CDR3 is 12 amino acids. Trimming removed 2 bases from V and 2 bases from J, with 7 bases in between. CDR1 is GTSNPN, CDR2 SVGIG, per germline (reference sequence). The full variable domain, completed using reference TRBV30 and TRBJ2-7, is SQTIHQWPATLVQPVGSPLSLECTVEGTSNPNLYWYRQAAGRGLQLLFYSVGIGQISSEVPQNLSASRPQDRQFILSSKKLLLSDSGFYLCAWSQGPYEQYFGPGTRLTVT.

This clone was counted at least ten times. The missing CDR3 end, 3 residues past where the read stops, is filled in from the germline J gene. This chain uses TRBV19 with TRBJ2-7; possibly TRBD1 for D (6 bases). The CDR3 loop spans 15 amino acids. Germline V gene data show CDR1 as LNHDA and CDR2 as SQIVND (reference sequence). The ends were cut back, 1 base at V and 5 bases at J, with 15 bases in the middle. The sequenced part of the CDR3 DNA is TGTGCCAGTAGTATAGGGACAGTTCATCTCGACGAG. Residues: CASSIGTVHLDE. The whole CDR3 sequence is CASSIGTVHLDEQYF.

This clone was seen repeatedly, ten times or more. The CDR3 is CASSWTSGGYNEQFF. CDR3 DNA (partial): TGTGCCAGCAGTTGGACTAGCGGGGGGTACAATGAG. The rearrangement links TRBV12-3 or TRBV12-4 to TRBJ2-1; 14 positions match TRBD2. The CDR3 end falls 3 residues outside the read, so it is completed with the germline J gene. This CDR3 has 15 residues. The ends lost 4 bases at V and 4 bases at J; junction bases unmatched: 0.

This clone was picked up many times. The CDR3 end falls 3 residues outside the read, so it is completed with the germline J gene. The chain is built from TRBV6-2 or TRBV6-3 and TRBJ2-2, with 7 bases fitting TRBD1. This CDR3 is built from 15 residues. The V and J ends lost 6 bases and 4 bases, in that order; junction bases with no gene match: 8. Germline V gene data show CDR1 as MNHEY and CDR2 as SVGEGT. The covered CDR3 bases are TGTGCCAGCAGAACCGACAGGGTTGGCACCGGGGAG. Residues: CASRTDRVGTGE. The whole CDR3 protein is CASRTDRVGTGELFF.

This clone came up many times. The missing CDR3 end, 3 residues past where the read stops, is filled in from the germline J gene. The rearrangement joins TRBV2 to TRBJ2-5; D gene ambiguous. Germline V gene sequence: CDR1 SNHLY, CDR2 FYNNEI. This CDR3 region has 14 residues. V lost 2 bases and J lost 5, with 12 bases in between. CDR3 protein: CASSEQSERETQYF. The part of the CDR3 DNA that was read is TGTGCCAGCAGTGAACAGTCCGAGAGGGAGACC.

This clone was observed at least ten times. The CDR3 end falls 3 residues outside the read, so it is completed with the germline J gene. The chain uses TRBV20-1 and TRBJ1-3; D unresolved. The CDR3 runs to 11 residues. Looked up from germline, CDR1 is DFQATT and CDR2 is SNEGSKA (reference sequence). The part of the CDR3 DNA that was read is TGCTCATCAGTCTCTGGAAACACC. As protein: CSSVSGNT. The CDR3 in its entirety is CSSVSGNTIYF.

This clone was counted many times. Read sequence stops 3 residues before the CDR3 end, and the germline J gene provides the missing end. V usage is TRBV5-1 and J usage is TRBJ1-1; D might be TRBD1 (5 bases). This CDR3 comprises 18 residues. V was clipped by 0 bases and J by 1 base, with 19 bases between them. Germline V gives CDR1 SGHRS, CDR2 YFSETQ. CDR3 bases read: TGCGCCAGCAGCTTGGAGGGCAGGGAAAGGGTTCGGAACACTGAA. Residues: CASSLEGRERVRNTE. The complete CDR3 sequence is CASSLEGRERVRNTEAFF.

The table lists this clone with a few counts. Read data end 3 residues before the CDR3 end; the end is taken from the germline J gene. V gene TRBV2 combines with J gene TRBJ1-1; the match to TRBD1 covers 7 bases. CDR3 length equals 14 residues. In germline, CDR1 is SNHLY, CDR2 FYNNEI. Germline trimming cut 6 bases from V and 4 bases from J; bases unmatched to any gene: 8. Partial CDR3 DNA: TGTGCCAGCAGGAACAGGGGAGGGGGCACTGAA. Its protein product is CASRNRGGGTE. The entire CDR3 reads CASRNRGGGTEAFF.

About this clone: A much larger clone differs by one base, so this may be a read error. At the DNA level, this CDR3 is encoded by other sequences in the same sample as well. The sequenced CDR3 bases are TGCGCCAGCAGCTTGGTAGTGCAGGGGGCTTTGAATGAG. Amino acids: CASSLVVQGALNE. The CDR3 in its entirety is CASSLVVQGALNEQFF. The chain joins TRBV5-1 to TRBJ2-1, with 8 bases that match TRBD1. From the germline J gene comes the end of the CDR3, since the read stops 3 residues before it. Germline V lookup: CDR1 SGHRS, CDR2 YFSETQ. J lost 7 bases, V lost 0 bases, and 9 bases had no gene match. The CDR3 is 16 residues long. The full variable domain, in which reference TRBV5-1 and TRBJ2-1 provide the parts outside the CDR3, is KAGVTQTPRYLIKTRGQQVTLSCSPISGHRSVSWYQQTPGQGLQFLFEYFSETQRNKGNFPGRFSGRQFSNSRSEMNVSTLELGDSALYLCASSLVVQGALNEQFFGPGTRLTVL.

This clone was observed at least ten times. The read ends 3 residues shy of where the CDR3 ends; the end is completed using the germline J gene. The rearrangement links TRBV5-1 to TRBJ1-6; 8 nucleotides agree with TRBD1. Germline trimming cut 5 bases from V and 1 base from J; bases unmatched to any gene: 5. CDR3 length: 16 amino acids. CDR1 is SGHRS and CDR2 is YFSETQ in the germline V gene. The CDR3 bases that were read are TGCGCCAGCAGTGACAGGGGCGCGTCCTATAATTCACCC. This sequence encodes CASSDRGASYNSP. From start to end, the CDR3 is CASSDRGASYNSPLHF.

This clone was counted ten times or more. The read ends 3 residues shy of where the CDR3 ends; the end is completed using the germline J gene. The rearrangement links TRBV7-6 to TRBJ2-7; 7 nucleotides agree with TRBD1. This CDR3 is 15 amino acids long. Germline trimming cut 5 bases from V and 0 bases from J; bases unmatched to any gene: 7. CDR1 is SGHVS, CDR2 FNYEAQ, per germline. This CDR3 reads CASSPRQGSSYEQYF. The CDR3 DNA, read in part, is TGTGCCAGCAGCCCACGACAGGGTAGCTCCTACGAG.

This clone showed up just a few times. The read finishes 3 residues shy of the CDR3 end, and the germline J gene is used to complete it. This sequence joins TRBV20-1 and TRBJ2-1, with 9 bases matching TRBD2. Germline lookup yields CDR1 DFQATT and CDR2 SNEGSKA (reference sequence). V lost 4 bases to trimming and J lost 3 bases; unmatched junction nucleotides: 7. The CDR3 totals 15 residues. The CDR3 DNA, read in part, is TGCAGTGCTAAGGCTGGACTAGCGATCTACAATGAG. Its protein product is CSAKAGLAIYNE. The whole CDR3 protein is CSAKAGLAIYNEQFF.

Ten or more counts support this clone. The read gets to within 3 residues of the CDR3 end, and the germline J gene fills in the rest. The rearrangement joins TRBV20-1 to TRBJ2-7; D is possibly TRBD2 (7 bases). The germline V gene encodes CDR1 DFQATT and CDR2 SNEGSKA (reference sequence). CDR3 length: 13 amino acids. The V end lost 4 bases, the J end lost 0 bases, and 10 bases lay between the germline ends. Incomplete CDR3 DNA: TGCAGTGCTACCGGGGGGCTCTCCTACGAG. It encodes CSATGGLSYE. The complete CDR3 sequence is CSATGGLSYEQYF.